The 27 T cell receptor beta chains below were found in one sample sequenced in a study of cytomegalovirus exposure and HLA in healthy donors (dated by TCRdb to the late 2010s). The library was generated by the immunoSEQ multiplex PCR assay. For the multiplex PCR, a mixture combining 60 forward primers for TCR Vbeta segments and 13 reverse primers for TCR Jbeta segments was used. The source is immuneACCESS, and TCRdb retained only in-frame sequences with V and J called. Part of the clones is not carried over; for the studies checked, unresolved V genes explain less than half of this, and the remainder is unexplained. Present in this sample are under 200,000 clones, 80% of which were seen just once. More than 5% of the sample goes to the ten largest clones. The source material was PBMCs. Receptors were obtained from a man between 40 and 49 years old in good health and CMV-seronegative.

The rearrangement joins TRBV7-2 to TRBJ2-5, with D possibly TRBD2 on 5 matching bases. V was clipped by 1 base and J by 5 bases, with 17 bases between them. CDR1 and CDR2 from the germline V gene are SGHTA and FQGNSA. The CDR3 is 16 amino acids. The CDR3 region has the DNA TGTGCCAGCAGCTTAGAGAGGACTGCCCTTCGGGAGACCCAGTACTTC. Its protein product is CASSLERTALRETQYF.

V and J are TRBV5-1 and TRBJ2-7; maybe TRBD2 (5 bases). V lost 1 base, J lost 6 bases, and 8 bases lay in between. The germline gives CDR1 SGHRS, CDR2 YFSETQ. The CDR3 length is 12 residues. The chain's CDR3 is CASSLSRGEQYF. CDR3 nucleotides: TGCGCCAGCAGCTTGAGCCGGGGCGAGCAGTACTTC.

In DNA form, the CDR3 reads TGTGCCAGCAGTTTCCGGGGTGGCAATCAGCCCCAGCATTTT. Its protein product is CASSFRGGNQPQHF. This sequence joins TRBV27 and TRBJ1-5; no clear D. The CDR3 spans 14 residues. V was shortened by 3 bases and J by 2 bases, with 8 bases between the two germline ends. CDR1 MNHEY and CDR2 SMNVEV come from the germline V gene (reference sequence).

The chain couples TRBV20-1 to TRBJ2-2; D not resolved. The V gene lost 2 bases and the J gene lost 5 bases, with 3 bases spanning the gap. Germline V gene lookup returns CDR1 DFQATT and CDR2 SNEGSKA (reference sequence). The CDR3 runs 11 residues. The CDR3 DNA follows: TGCAGTGCTAGACAGACCGGGGAGCTGTTTTTT. Protein product: CSARQTGELFF.

The chain is built from TRBV4-1 and TRBJ2-7; 7 bases agree with TRBD2. The ends lost 1 base at V and 5 bases at J; junction bases unmatched: 5. CDR1 and CDR2 (germline): MGHRA, YSYEKL. This CDR3 has 14 residues. CDR3 DNA: TGCGCCAGCAGCCAAGGGGGAGGGGTGGACGAGCAGTACTTC. This codes for CASSQGGGVDEQYF.

The chain links TRBV28 to TRBJ1-2; 10 bases fit TRBD1. Trimming cost V 3 bases and J 8 bases; bases outside gene matches: 6. This CDR3 contains 14 residues. Germline-derived CDR1 and CDR2 are MDHEN and SYDVKM. CDR3 sequence reads: CASSLGDRGYGYTF. The CDR3 DNA sequence: TGTGCCAGCAGTTTGGGGGACAGGGGTTACGGCTACACCTTC.

The gene calls are TRBV5-5 and TRBJ1-5; D gene unclear. Trimming pared 4 bases from V and 0 bases from J, leaving 11 bases between. The germline CDR1 and CDR2 sequences are SGHKS and YYEKEE (reference sequence). The CDR3 has 15 residues. CDR3 sequence: CASSAGTYSNQPQHF. The DNA for the CDR3 is TGTGCCAGCAGCGCAGGAACATATAGCAATCAGCCCCAGCATTTT.

In this sample, this clone turned up once. V is TRBV11-3 and J is TRBJ1-5; 8 bases are a match to TRBD1. Unmatched junction bases numbered 6, after V lost 5 bases and J lost 3 bases. The CDR3 runs to 15 residues. The germline CDR1 and CDR2 sequences are SGHNT and YENEEA. CDR3 coding DNA: TGTGCCAGCAGCCCCGGGACAGGTGCCAATCAGCCCCAGCATTTT. This codes for CASSPGTGANQPQHF.

This rearrangement joins TRBV2 to TRBJ1-2; D is undetermined. V shed 6 bases and J shed 9 bases, with 8 bases lying between them. Germline values: CDR1 SNHLY, CDR2 FYNNEI. CDR3 length: 10 amino acids. This CDR3 reads CASRDLSYTF. CDR3 DNA: TGTGCCAGCAGGGACTTAAGCTACACCTTC.

The V call is TRBV10-1, the J call TRBJ2-5, with a possible D match to TRBD2 (6 bases). TRBJ2-7 matches the DNA end more closely, so the J call is doubtful. Germline V gene lookup returns CDR1 WNHNN and CDR2 SYGVQD (reference sequence). This CDR3 spans 14 amino acids. This chain's CDR3 is CASSESSGPYEQYF. DNA for the CDR3: TGCGCCAGCAGTGAGTCAAGCGGGCCCTACGAGCAGTACTTC.

V is TRBV11-2 and J is TRBJ2-7; 7 bases match TRBD2. Germline values: CDR1 SGHAT, CDR2 FQNNGV. Losses at the gene ends were 6 bases for V and 4 bases for J; bases not matched to a gene: 6. The CDR3 loop spans 13 amino acids. The CDR3: CASRSNGGYEQYF. The DNA for the CDR3 is TGTGCCAGCAGATCGAACGGGGGGTACGAGCAGTACTTC.

The chain combines TRBV6-1 with TRBJ1-5; D not resolved. The germline V gene has CDR1 MNHNS and CDR2 SASEGT. CDR3 length equals 19 residues. V lost 0 bases to trimming and J lost 4 bases, with 22 bases between them. The CDR3: CASSEAQPSLAGLNQPQHF. CDR3 DNA: TGTGCCAGCAGTGAAGCGCAACCTTCGCTAGCCGGGTTGAATCAGCCCCAGCATTTT.

The chain employs TRBV9 and TRBJ1-2; 7 bases match TRBD1. Per the germline V gene, CDR1 is SGDLS and CDR2 is YYNGEE. The CDR3 runs to 14 residues. V shed 3 bases, J shed 6 bases, and the junction held 8 bases outside the gene matches. CDR3 region: CASSAEGAGNGYTF. The DNA for the CDR3 is TGTGCCAGCAGCGCCGAGGGGGCTGGGAATGGCTACACCTTC.

This clone has a handful of counts. The CDR3 DNA reads as TGTGCCAGCAGTGCTAGAAACTCCTACGAGCAGTACTTC. Its translation: CASSARNSYEQYF. This chain links TRBV6-1 with TRBJ2-7; D is unresolved. Germline assignment: CDR1 MNHNS and CDR2 SASEGT. The CDR3 runs to 13 residues. Trimming removed 4 bases from V and 0 bases from J, with 7 bases in between.

The genes are TRBV6-4 and TRBJ2-3; 7 bases map to TRBD2. Germline V gives CDR1 MRHNA, CDR2 SNTAGT. The CDR3 spans 15 residues. V was clipped by 3 bases and J by 1 base; unmatched bases: 4. The DNA of the CDR3 is TGTGCCAGCAGTGAGAATCGGGGGGGCACAGATACGCAGTATTTT. It encodes CASSENRGGTDTQYF.

The rearrangement joins TRBV6-1 to TRBJ2-7, with TRBD1 matching over 8 bases. Germline-derived CDR1 and CDR2 are MNHNS and SASEGT. CDR3 length: 14 amino acids. V shed 7 bases, J shed 2 bases, and the junction held 7 bases outside the gene matches. CDR3 bases: TGTGCCAGCATCCGGGACAGGATGACCTACGAGCAGTACTTC. Amino acid sequence: CASIRDRMTYEQYF.

The chain carries TRBV5-1 and TRBJ2-5, with no clear D. The CDR3 sequence is 14 residues long. V lost 0 bases and J 5 bases, leaving 11 bases between the germline ends. The V gene's germline CDR1 is SGHRS and CDR2 YFSETQ. The CDR3 DNA reads TGCGCCAGCAGCTTGGTTAGCCCCTTGGAGACCCAGTACTTC. Protein sequence: CASSLVSPLETQYF.

The CDR3 coding sequence is TGCGCCAGCAGGGGGGCGCCGCACACTGAAGCTTTCTTT. It translates to CASRGAPHTEAFF. The rearrangement joins TRBV10-1 to TRBJ1-1, with TRBD1 as a possible D gene (6 bases). The V end was cut by 6 bases, the J end by 3 bases, with 11 bases between. Germline lookup yields CDR1 WNHNN and CDR2 SYGVQD (reference sequence). The CDR3 is 13 amino acids.

The rearrangement links TRBV6-6 to TRBJ2-2, with 10 bases aligning to TRBD2. With V trimmed by 6 bases and J by 4 bases, 2 bases remained unmatched. Germline assignment: CDR1 MNHNY and CDR2 SVGAGI (reference sequence). The CDR3 length is 14 residues. The CDR3 loop is CASRASGGTGELFF. DNA of the CDR3: TGTGCCAGCAGGGCTAGCGGGGGCACCGGGGAGCTGTTTTTT.

This clone was counted once. The chain recombines TRBV7-2 with TRBJ1-5; TRBD1 might be the D (6 bases). The V gene's germline CDR1 is SGHTA and CDR2 FQGNSA. Trimming cost V 3 bases and J 2 bases, with 11 bases left between them. This CDR3 has 15 amino acids. CDR3 DNA sequence: TGTGCCAGCAGCTTTCAACAGGGTCGCAATCAGCCCCAGCATTTT. This codes for CASSFQQGRNQPQHF.

The chain has TRBV5-4 and TRBJ2-1; 10 nucleotides match TRBD1. The CDR3 has 15 amino acids. Trimming removed 4 bases from V and 5 bases from J; junction bases left unmatched: 6. The germline V gene has CDR1 SGHNT and CDR2 YYREEE (reference sequence). CDR3 in amino acids: CASSLPGTGDNEQFF. The DNA of the CDR3 is TGTGCCAGCAGCCTACCCGGGACAGGGGACAATGAGCAGTTCTTC.

This chain connects TRBV27 to TRBJ1-6; TRBD1 might be the D (6 bases). The CDR3 contains 14 residues. The V gene lost 5 bases and the J gene lost 2 bases, with 7 bases spanning the gap. CDR1 and CDR2 from the germline V gene are MNHEY and SMNVEV (reference sequence). CDR3 amino acids: CASSNRAYNSPLHF. CDR3 DNA: TGTGCCAGCAGTAACAGGGCCTATAATTCACCCCTCCACTTT.

In the case of this clone: At one end, the junction sequence differs from germline, possibly due to a read error. This rearrangement joins TRBV7-9 to TRBJ1-2; the match to TRBD1 covers 8 bases. From germline, CDR1 is SEHNR and CDR2 FQNEAQ (reference sequence). This CDR3 contains 13 residues. CDR3 region: CSSSLDRDYGYTF. The CDR3 region has the DNA TGTTCCAGCAGCTTGGACAGGGACTATGGCTACACCTTC. The variable domain in full, completed from reference TRBV7-9 and TRBJ1-2, reads DTGVSQNPRHKITKRGQNVTFRCDPISEHNRLYWYRQTLGQGPEFLTYFQNEAQLEKSRLLSDRFSAERPKGSFSTLEIQRTEQGDSAMYLCSSSLDRDYGYTFGSGTRLTVV.

For the CDR3, the DNA is TGTGCCAGCAGTTCCTGGACAGGTTTCTCTCGAGGGGCCTACGAGCAGTACTTC. Amino acids: CASSSWTGFSRGAYEQYF. The rearrangement uses TRBV27 and TRBJ2-7; 7 bases fit TRBD1. The CDR3 has 18 residues. Germline CDR1 reads MNHEY; CDR2 reads SMNVEV (reference sequence). The junction had 17 bases not matched to a gene; V was cut back by 4 bases and J by 2 bases.

Only one count was recorded for this clone. This rearrangement joins TRBV27 to TRBJ2-7; 9 bases line up with TRBD1. The junction had 6 bases not matched to a gene; V was cut back by 5 bases and J by 1 base. Germline V gene lookup returns CDR1 MNHEY and CDR2 SMNVEV (reference sequence). The CDR3 runs to 15 residues. This CDR3 reads CASSAPGTGSYEQYF. CDR3 in DNA: TGTGCCAGCAGTGCCCCCGGGACAGGGTCCTACGAGCAGTACTTC.

The chain links TRBV7-2 to TRBJ1-1, with 7 bases identical to TRBD1. This CDR3 comprises 14 residues. Germline-derived CDR1 and CDR2 are SGHTA and FQGNSA. The J segment lost 5 bases and the V segment lost 1 base, leaving 4 bases of the junction unmatched. In DNA form, the CDR3 reads TGTGCCAGCAGCTTAGACAGGGGACGGACTGAAGCTTTCTTT. Translated: CASSLDRGRTEAFF.

The chain links TRBV10-2 to TRBJ1-2, with D possibly matching TRBD1 (6 bases). Between the trimmed V and J ends, which lost 5 bases and 0 bases, there was a span of 10 bases. Germline V gene lookup returns CDR1 WSHSY and CDR2 SAAADI. The CDR3 spans 14 residues. DNA for the CDR3: TGCGCCAGCAGTTGGGACACTGCTAACTATGGCTACACCTTC. Amino acids: CASSWDTANYGYTF.